This TCR beta chain was sequenced for a study of T cells in Graves' hyperthyroidism and ophthalmopathy. Overall study findings and caveats: Blood also held most thyroid clonotypes expanded beyond 0.001.

This clonotype has more than one count but fewer than ten. Its matching antigen is unknown. It was RNA transcripts that yielded the amplified TCR beta CDR3 regions. HTBI primers were employed in a first-round RT-PCR of the TCR CDR3. TCRdb re-analysed the multiplex PCR reads in MiXCR, keeping a single row per CDR3 protein. The data hold a few hundred thousand distinct CDR3 sequences, with around 13% observed a single time. This CDR3 is built from 14 residues. V was pared by 8 bases and J by 1 base, with 12 bases between. Germline loops: CDR1 SGHTA, CDR2 FQGNSA. This clonotype was sampled from a woman aged 25 to 45 with Graves' ophthalmopathy. The chain employs TRBV7-2 and TRBJ2-4; D might be TRBD1 (6 bases). What was sequenced was blood. CDR3 protein: CASRQTGAKNIQYF. In DNA form, the CDR3 reads TGTGCCAGCCGCCAAACAGGGGCCAAAAACATTCAGTACTTC.